This is a list of T cell receptor beta chains from one sample in a study of cytomegalovirus exposure and HLA in healthy donors. The data were produced by immunoSEQ multiplex PCR, yet TCRdb's version contains in-frame clones alone and is incomplete. The profile shows fewer than 250,000 clones, around nine tenths of them singletons. Specimen: PBMCs. These receptors were obtained from a woman aged 18 to 35 in good health and CMV-seronegative. Each CDR3 is given with its conserved first and last residue. Fields, in order: CDR3 protein, CDR3 DNA, J gene, V gene, D gene, clone size. D genes are given only for firm matches. Where a row states a size, it is once, few, many or the class of an expanded clone; other rows omit it.

CDR3: CATLRDSTTYEQYF
DNA: TGTGCCACGCTCCGGGACTCAACTACCTACGAGCAGTACTTC
J: TRBJ2-7
V: TRBV2
D: -
size: -

CDR3: CASSAQLASSYNEQFF
DNA: TGTGCCAGCAGCGCCCAACTAGCGAGCTCCTACAATGAGCAGTTCTTC
J: TRBJ2-1
V: TRBV9
D: TRBD2
size: -

CDR3: CASSQGHITFATNEKLFF
DNA: TGCGCCAGCAGCCAAGGACACATAACCTTTGCAACTAATGAAAAACTGTTTTTT
J: TRBJ1-4
V: TRBV4-3
D: -
size: -

CDR3: CASSVAGRGEQYF
DNA: TGTGCCAGCAGCGTGGCGGGTCGAGGCGAGCAGTACTTC
J: TRBJ2-7
V: TRBV6-1
D: -
size: -

CDR3: CASSVIWGDEQFF
DNA: TGTGCCAGCAGCGTAATCTGGGGGGATGAGCAGTTCTTC
J: TRBJ2-1
V: TRBV9
D: -
size: -

CDR3: CASRDFSYEQYF
DNA: TGTGCCTCGCGGGACTTTTCCTACGAGCAGTACTTC
J: TRBJ2-7
V: TRBV6-6
D: -
size: -

CDR3: CASSVSGGADYGYTF
DNA: TGTGCCAGCAGCGTTTCAGGGGGCGCTGACTATGGCTACACCTTC
J: TRBJ1-2
V: TRBV9
D: TRBD1
size: few

CDR3: CASSGYGALGEQYF
DNA: TGTGCCAGCAGCGGGTATGGGGCCCTGGGGGAGCAGTACTTC
J: TRBJ2-7
V: TRBV5-6
D: -
size: few

CDR3: CASSYEYSTNEKLFF
DNA: TGTGCCAGCAGTTACGAGTACAGCACTAATGAAAAACTGTTTTTT
J: TRBJ1-4
V: TRBV6-5
D: -
size: few

CDR3: CASSVGGRANEQFF
DNA: TGTGCCAGCAGCGTAGGCGGGAGGGCCAATGAGCAGTTCTTC
J: TRBJ2-1
V: TRBV9
D: TRBD2
size: -

CDR3: CASSQDGGARYEQYF
DNA: TGTGCCAGCAGCCAAGATGGGGGGGCGCGATACGAGCAGTACTTC
J: TRBJ2-7
V: TRBV4-2
D: -
size: -

CDR3: CASSIFQGRSTNEQFF
DNA: TGTGCCAGTAGTATATTCCAGGGAAGGTCCACTAATGAGCAGTTCTTC
J: TRBJ2-1
V: TRBV19
D: -
size: -

CDR3: CATSPGLRGTGELFF
DNA: TGCGCCACCAGCCCGGGACTACGAGGGACCGGGGAGCTGTTTTTT
J: TRBJ2-2
V: TRBV10-2
D: TRBD2
size: -

CDR3: CAWSVRGNYGYTF
DNA: TGTGCCTGGAGTGTGAGGGGGAACTATGGCTACACCTTC
J: TRBJ1-2
V: TRBV30
D: -
size: -

CDR3: CASSLRWGDTIYF
DNA: TGTGCCAGCAGCCTGAGGTGGGGGGACACCATATATTTT
J: TRBJ1-3
V: TRBV6-4
D: -
size: -

CDR3: CASSTMLTGGGEQYF
DNA: TGTGCCAGCAGTACGATGCTGACAGGGGGCGGCGAGCAGTACTTC
J: TRBJ2-7
V: TRBV7-2
D: TRBD1
size: -

CDR3: CASSQVHRANEQYF
DNA: TGTGCCAGCAGCCAAGTACACAGGGCGAACGAGCAGTACTTC
J: TRBJ2-7
V: TRBV14
D: -
size: -

CDR3: CASSLAGQLTEAFF
DNA: TGTGCCAGCAGCTTGGCGGGACAGCTCACTGAAGCTTTCTTT
J: TRBJ1-1
V: TRBV5-4
D: TRBD1
size: once

CDR3: CATDRESPEAFF
DNA: TGTGCCACCGACAGGGAAAGCCCTGAAGCTTTCTTT
J: TRBJ1-1
V: TRBV6-1
D: TRBD1
size: -

CDR3: CASSLALAGGPRNEQFF
DNA: TGCGCCAGCAGCTTGGCGCTAGCGGGGGGGCCTCGAAATGAGCAGTTCTTC
J: TRBJ2-1
V: TRBV5-1
D: TRBD2
size: -

CDR3: CASSMDRNTEAFF
DNA: TGTGCCAGCAGCATGGACAGGAACACTGAAGCTTTCTTT
J: TRBJ1-1
V: TRBV7-2
D: -
size: few

CDR3: CASSADAGFGANVLTF
DNA: TGTGCCAGCAGTGCAGACGCAGGCTTTGGGGCCAACGTCCTGACTTTC
J: TRBJ2-6
V: TRBV27
D: -
size: -

CDR3: CASSLGGLAGAEQFF
DNA: TGTGCCAGCAGCTTAGGGGGACTAGCGGGAGCTGAGCAGTTCTTC
J: TRBJ2-1
V: TRBV7-6
D: TRBD2
size: few

CDR3: CASSTVAGGGGYTF
DNA: TGTGCCAGCAGTACAGTGGCTGGGGGCGGGGGCTACACCTTC
J: TRBJ1-2
V: TRBV6-5
D: -
size: -

CDR3: CASSMSQQGNEKLFF
DNA: TGTGCCAGCAGCATGAGTCAACAGGGGAATGAAAAACTGTTTTTT
J: TRBJ1-4
V: TRBV5-6
D: TRBD1
size: -

CDR3: CASSLGVGATTDTQYF
DNA: TGTGCCAGCAGCTTAGGAGTGGGGGCCACGACAGATACGCAGTATTTT
J: TRBJ2-3
V: TRBV11-3
D: -
size: -

CDR3: CASSLAGSDRSRGNTIYF
DNA: TGTGCCAGCAGCTTAGCGGGTTCGGACAGATCCCGGGGAAACACCATATATTTT
J: TRBJ1-3
V: TRBV7-9
D: -
size: -

CDR3: CASSIGRDFGANVLTF
DNA: TGCGCCAGCAGCATAGGCCGGGACTTTGGGGCCAACGTCCTGACTTTC
J: TRBJ2-6
V: TRBV4-1
D: -
size: once

CDR3: CASSPGYTEAFF
DNA: TGTGCCAGCAGCCCAGGGTACACTGAAGCTTTCTTT
J: TRBJ1-1
V: TRBV7-9
D: -
size: few

CDR3: CASSFPGEYQETQYF
DNA: TGTGCCAGCAGCTTTCCCGGGGAGTACCAAGAGACCCAGTACTTC
J: TRBJ2-5
V: TRBV7-2
D: -
size: -

CDR3: CASSAVQSTEAFF
DNA: TGTGCCAGCAGCGCTGTCCAGTCCACTGAAGCTTTCTTT
J: TRBJ1-1
V: TRBV7-2
D: -
size: once

CDR3: CTPGGGGYTF
DNA: TGCACCCCCGGGGGGGGTGGCTACACCTTC
J: TRBJ1-2
V: TRBV20-1
D: -
size: -

CDR3: CASRRRDINTGELFF
DNA: TGTGCCAGCAGACGAAGGGACATAAACACCGGGGAGCTGTTTTTT
J: TRBJ2-2
V: TRBV27
D: -
size: -

CDR3: CASSLRASGSIQYF
DNA: -
J: TRBJ2-4
V: TRBV19
D: -
size: -

CDR3: CASSEDRVGNYTF
DNA: TGTGCCAGTAGTGAGGACAGGGTAGGAAACTACACCTTC
J: TRBJ1-2
V: TRBV19
D: TRBD1
size: few

CDR3: CASSDPRIWARQETQYF
DNA: TGTGCCAGCAGTGATCCGCGTATCTGGGCTCGTCAAGAGACCCAGTACTTC
J: TRBJ2-5
V: TRBV6-4
D: -
size: few

CDR3: CAWNGRAGAGEHEQFF
DNA: TGTGCCTGGAATGGGCGGGCAGGGGCGGGAGAACATGAGCAGTTCTTC
J: TRBJ2-1
V: TRBV30
D: -
size: -

CDR3: CASSLGLAEAYEQYF
DNA: TGTGCCAGCAGCTTGGGACTAGCGGAGGCCTACGAGCAGTACTTC
J: TRBJ2-7
V: TRBV6-1
D: TRBD2
size: -

CDR3: CASSTIAETTYNEQFF
DNA: TGTGCCAGCAGCACGATAGCGGAGACGACCTACAATGAGCAGTTCTTC
J: TRBJ2-1
V: TRBV7-2
D: -
size: few

CDR3: CASSVGQADYGYTF
DNA: TGTGCCAGCAGCGTAGGTCAGGCTGACTATGGCTACACCTTC
J: TRBJ1-2
V: TRBV9
D: -
size: -

CDR3: CASSVGGRDTAQHF
DNA: TGTGCCAGCAGCGTAGGGGGTCGGGACACGGCCCAGCATTTT
J: TRBJ1-5
V: TRBV9
D: -
size: -

CDR3: CASSRTSGNYEQYF
DNA: TGTGCCAGCAGCCGGACTAGCGGGAACTACGAGCAGTACTTC
J: TRBJ2-7
V: TRBV9
D: TRBD2
size: -

CDR3: CASSRGTSGLQETQYF
DNA: TGTGCCAGCAGCCGAGGGACTAGCGGCCTCCAAGAGACCCAGTACTTC
J: TRBJ2-5
V: TRBV11-2
D: TRBD2
size: few

CDR3: CASSESRGKDTGELFF
DNA: TGTGCCAGCAGTGAGAGTCGGGGGAAGGACACCGGGGAGCTGTTTTTT
J: TRBJ2-2
V: TRBV2
D: -
size: -

CDR3: CASRRQTGTYEQYF
DNA: TGTGCCAGCAGGCGCCAGACAGGGACCTACGAGCAGTACTTC
J: TRBJ2-7
V: TRBV2
D: TRBD1
size: -

CDR3: CAWSRTEASGNTIYF
DNA: TGTGCCTGGAGTCGGACGGAGGCATCTGGAAACACCATATATTTT
J: TRBJ1-3
V: TRBV30
D: -
size: -

CDR3: CASSPGGGSYNEQFF
DNA: TGTGCCAGCTCACCGGGGGGGGGCTCCTACAATGAGCAGTTCTTC
J: TRBJ2-1
V: TRBV18
D: TRBD2
size: -

CDR3: CASSPAGDNEQFF
DNA: TGTGCCAGCTCACCAGCCGGAGACAATGAGCAGTTCTTC
J: TRBJ2-1
V: TRBV18
D: -
size: -

CDR3: CASSLHRGMNTEAFF
DNA: TGTGCCAGCAGTCTACACAGGGGGATGAACACTGAAGCTTTCTTT
J: TRBJ1-1
V: TRBV25-1
D: TRBD1
size: -

CDR3: CASWRQGGTYGYTF
DNA: TGTGCCAGCTGGCGACAGGGAGGAACCTATGGCTACACCTTC
J: TRBJ1-2
V: TRBV7-9
D: TRBD1
size: once

CDR3: CASSEMWTSGYNEQFF
DNA: TGTGCCAGCAGTGAAATGTGGACTAGCGGTTACAATGAGCAGTTCTTC
J: TRBJ2-1
V: TRBV6-1
D: TRBD2
size: -

CDR3: CASSLMGVNTGELFF
DNA: TGTGCCAGCAGCTTGATGGGAGTGAACACCGGGGAGCTGTTTTTT
J: TRBJ2-2
V: TRBV5-6
D: -
size: -

CDR3: CAISDREAGELFF
DNA: TGTGCCATCAGTGACAGGGAGGCCGGGGAGCTGTTTTTT
J: TRBJ2-2
V: TRBV10-3
D: -
size: -

CDR3: CATRVKGEETQYF
DNA: TGTGCCACACGAGTGAAGGGAGAAGAGACCCAGTACTTC
J: TRBJ2-5
V: TRBV5-8
D: -
size: -

CDR3: CASSMVTGDGYTF
DNA: TGTGCCAGTAGTATGGTGACAGGGGATGGCTACACCTTC
J: TRBJ1-2
V: TRBV19
D: TRBD1
size: few